The sequence of this T cell receptor (beta chain) was determined in a study of control samples from healthy donors and cancer patients. The repertoire was sequenced with immunoSEQ multiplex PCR; TCRdb's copy has only in-frame clones and lacks some. The sample consists of some 150,000 clones, around 94% of them appearing once. V lost 4 bases to trimming and J lost 0 bases, with 19 bases between them. Per germline, CDR1 SGHRS and CDR2 YFSETQ. The CDR3 totals 17 residues. Sequenced material: PBMCs. V gene TRBV5-1 combines with J gene TRBJ1-1; D gene uncertain. The origin of this receptor is a man between 60 and 75 years old with colorectal cancer. Written as DNA, the CDR3 is TGCGCCAGCAGCCCCACCCCCCAATATAGAATGAACACTGAAGCTTTCTTT. Translated, it gives CASSPTPQYRMNTEAFF.